The entry that follows covers one T cell receptor beta chain sequence. Its matching antigen is unknown. These data come from a study of Ad26.COV2.S vaccination and SARS-CoV-2 variants. The study, taken as a whole, reports: Spike-specific responses of CD8+ and CD4+ T cells were reported to display substantial breadth after vaccination.

The treatment denotes: roughly 18 received Ad26.COV2.S at low or high dose, single or two shots; about 5 received placebo; per-sample allocation not given. Collection of the samples took place on day 63 after the first injection of vaccine or placebo. It was Wuhan-strain SARS-CoV-2 spike that the Ad26 vaccine vector expressed. TCRdb's table, derived via immunoSEQ multiplex PCR, lists solely in-frame clones and lacks some. The sample contains 400,000 to 500,000 clones, roughly 88% of which appear only once. Trimming took 5 bases from V and 3 from J, leaving 4 bases between them. Germline CDR1 and CDR2: SGHVS and FQNEAQ. The CDR3 consists of 12 residues.

Sequenced here: peripheral blood, sampled in a trial of Ad26.COV2.S vaccine versus placebo. This sequence joins TRBV7-8 and TRBJ2-2, with unresolved D. This sequence was found in a person between 18 and 59 years old who received the Ad26.COV2.S COVID-19 vaccine or a placebo. The CDR3 bases are TGTGCCAGCAGCCTTGACACCGGGGAGCTGTTTTTT. Residues: CASSLDTGELFF. The variable domain in full, completed from reference TRBV7-8 and TRBJ2-2, reads GAGVSQSPRYKVAKRGQDVALRCDPISGHVSLFWYQQALGQGPEFLTYFQNEAQLDKSGLPSDRFFAERPEGSVSTLKIQRTQQEDSAVYLCASSLDTGELFFGEGSRLTVL.